The sample holds many counts of the clone carrying this T cell receptor beta chain. Its antigen is unknown. This sample stems from a study of naive and memory T cell subsets. Study-wide points: Over 95% of naive TCR sequences appeared only once after error correction, unlike memory subsets.

An equimolar mix of two oligonucleotides served as the beta constant-region primer for TRBC1 and TRBC2. Nested alpha and beta constant-region primers with the SP2 primer drove four PCR rounds on ligated cDNA. MiXCR was run by TCRdb on the UMI-ligation and nested PCR reads, yielding one entry per CDR3 protein. The sample holds 80,000 or so distinct CDR3 sequences, around 9% seen once. Four subsets defined by CD45RA and CD27 were sorted after CD3, CD4, CD8 and live/dead staining. The CDR3 consists of 12 residues. Per the germline V gene, CDR1 is SGHTA and CDR2 is FQGNSA. V dropped 2 bases and J dropped 7 bases, with 8 bases sitting between them.

The chain recombines TRBV7-2 with TRBJ1-1; D not resolved. Sequencing was done on a sample of naive CD8+ T cells from blood. The receptor was isolated from a human donor in good health. The CDR3 region is CASSLSRDEAFF. CDR3 nucleotides: TGTGCCAGCAGCTTATCCCGGGATGAAGCTTTCTTT.